One sample yielded the 15 T cell receptor beta chains listed below, sequenced in a study of graft-versus-host responses after intestinal transplantation. Their specific antigens are unknown. Sequenced by immunoSEQ multiplex PCR; TCRdb stores in-frame clones only, minus some. This sample has about 80,000 clones, with about 88% found just once. The sequences come from unstimulated CD4+ T cells sorted from spleen or lymph node cells, collected before intestinal transplant. Receptors originate from a human donor who received an intestinal transplant.

A single count supports this clone. The chain is built from TRBV11-3 and TRBJ2-3; a weak D match, TRBD2 (6 bases). CDR1 and CDR2 from the germline V gene are SGHNT and YENEEA. The CDR3 is 16 residues long. The germline V and J ends were trimmed by 1 base and 2 bases, with 13 bases remaining between them. The CDR3: CASSLGQTGVTDTQYF. Written as DNA, the CDR3 is TGTGCCAGCAGCTTAGGCCAGACGGGGGTCACAGATACGCAGTATTTT.

V is TRBV28 and J is TRBJ2-3; D ambiguous. The CDR3 spans 14 residues. The germline CDR1 and CDR2 sequences are MDHEN and SYDVKM. The germline V and J ends were trimmed by 3 bases and 5 bases, with 12 bases remaining between them. CDR3 coding DNA: TGTGCCAGCAGTTTTTATCTAGTAGGAGATACGCAGTATTTT. Its translation is CASSFYLVGDTQYF. The entire variable domain, with the rest obtained from reference TRBV28 and TRBJ2-3, is as follows: DVKVTQSSRYLVKRTGEKVFLECVQDMDHENMFWYRQDPGLGLRLIYFSYDVKMKEKGDIPEGYSVSREKKERFSLILESASTNQTSMYLCASSFYLVGDTQYFGPGTRLTVL.

In its sample, this clone was seen a few times. The chain employs TRBV11-2 and TRBJ2-2, with a tentative D call TRBD2 (5 bases). Between the trimmed V and J ends, which lost 1 base and 1 base, there was a span of 7 bases. The CDR3 runs 15 residues. Per the germline V gene, CDR1 is SGHAT and CDR2 is FQNNGV. This CDR3 reads CASSLVEGNTGELFF. CDR3 DNA: TGTGCCAGCAGCTTAGTTGAGGGGAACACCGGGGAGCTGTTTTTT.

The chain is built from TRBV27 and TRBJ2-5, with 7 bases lining up with TRBD2. The CDR3 sequence is 13 residues long. Germline trimming cut 4 bases from V and 4 bases from J; bases unmatched to any gene: 3. From germline, CDR1 is MNHEY and CDR2 SMNVEV (reference sequence). This CDR3 is CASSSIAGETQYF. In DNA form, the CDR3 reads TGTGCCAGCAGTTCCATAGCGGGAGAGACCCAGTACTTC.

The chain has TRBV4-2 and TRBJ2-5, with 10 bases aligning to TRBD1. Germline values: CDR1 LGHNA, CDR2 YNFKEQ. V lost 3 bases, J lost 2 bases, and 3 bases stayed unmatched. The CDR3 is made up of 15 amino acids. CDR3 DNA: TGTGCCAGCAGCCATGAGGGACAGGGGCAAGAGACCCAGTACTTC. Translating gives CASSHEGQGQETQYF.

The chain couples TRBV27 to TRBJ1-4; the D gene is possibly TRBD1 (6 bases). Germline assignment: CDR1 MNHEY and CDR2 SMNVEV (reference sequence). V was shortened by 6 bases and J by 10 bases, with 30 bases between the two germline ends. This CDR3 spans 18 amino acids. CDR3 region: CASSPTGPSGQTVLKLFF. CDR3 DNA: TGTGCCAGCAGCCCCACCGGTCCCTCCGGACAGACTGTTCTAAAACTGTTTTTT.

The CDR3: CASSKETSGRWNEQYF. The CDR3 DNA sequence: TGTGCCAGCAGCAAAGAAACTAGCGGGAGGTGGAACGAGCAGTACTTC. This rearrangement joins TRBV21-1 to TRBJ2-7; the D call TRBD2 from the table was never checked on the DNA. TRBV21-1 is given as a pseudogene. The CDR3 has 16 residues.

The rearrangement links TRBV5-1 to TRBJ2-3, with 16 bases that match TRBD2. This CDR3 region has 18 residues. The germline V gene has CDR1 SGHRS and CDR2 YFSETQ. Losses at the gene ends were 4 bases for V and 3 bases for J; bases not matched to a gene: 8. Here the CDR3 reads CASSPGLAGGPGTDTQYF. CDR3 bases: TGCGCCAGCAGCCCGGGACTAGCGGGAGGGCCCGGAACAGATACGCAGTATTTT.

This clone was recorded only once. The chain recombines TRBV29-1 with TRBJ2-4, with TRBD2 matching 8 bases. This CDR3 comprises 15 residues. The ends lost 4 bases at V and 5 bases at J; junction bases unmatched: 10. Germline lookup yields CDR1 SQVTM and CDR2 ANQGSEA. The CDR3 reads CSVVGPRGLENIQYF. DNA of the CDR3: TGCAGCGTTGTGGGCCCCCGGGGACTAGAAAACATTCAGTACTTC.

V gene TRBV23-1 combines with J gene TRBJ2-5; 7 bases are shared with TRBD2. TRBV23-1 is treated as an ORF (open reading frame) with a function not yet certain. This CDR3 has 18 residues. Trimming removed 3 bases from V and 2 bases from J; junction bases left unmatched: 15. Here the CDR3 DNA reads TGCGCCAGCAGTCAGGGTGCGCTGGGGGAGGGCAGACAAGAGACCCAGTACTTC. Its protein is CASSQGALGEGRQETQYF.

The rearrangement uses TRBV6-5 and TRBJ2-7, with a weak D call TRBD2 (6 bases). CDR3 size: 15 residues. V lost 4 bases and J lost 6, with 19 bases in between. The germline V gene encodes CDR1 MNHEY and CDR2 SVGAGI. This CDR3 reads CASSSGAGRSSEQYF. The CDR3 bases are TGTGCCAGCAGTTCCGGCGCAGGGAGGTCAAGCGAGCAGTACTTC.

This clone was picked up a small number of times. The chain uses TRBV5-4 and TRBJ2-7; 9 bases line up with TRBD1. V gave up 4 bases and J gave up 5 bases; unmatched junction bases: 10. The CDR3 is made up of 15 amino acids. Germline values: CDR1 SGHNT, CDR2 YYREEE (reference sequence). The CDR3 bases are TGTGCCAGCAGCCCCGTAAACAGGGGGCTGAACGAGCAGTACTTC. It encodes CASSPVNRGLNEQYF.

This clone occurred a few times. V and J are TRBV28 and TRBJ1-2; no firm D call. The CDR3 consists of 11 residues. Germline-derived CDR1 and CDR2 are MDHEN and SYDVKM. Trimming stripped 10 bases from V and 7 bases from J, with 13 bases between. Written as DNA, the CDR3 is TGTGCCACCTCGGAGCGGGTTGGCTACACCTTC. Amino acids: CATSERVGYTF.

The chain employs TRBV19 and TRBJ2-1; 9 bases are shared with TRBD2. There are 14 residues in the CDR3. After removal of 6 bases from V and 8 bases from J, the junction contained 8 bases not matched to a gene. Germline values: CDR1 LNHDA, CDR2 SQIVND (reference sequence). CDR3 bases: TGTGCCAGTAGCCCGGGACTAGCTTCCGATGAGCAGTTCTTC. Translating gives CASSPGLASDEQFF. The full variable domain, in which reference TRBV19 and TRBJ2-1 provide the parts outside the CDR3, is DGGITQSPKYLFRKEGQNVTLSCEQNLNHDAMYWYRQDPGQGLRLIYYSQIVNDFQKGDIAEGYSVSREKKESFPLTVTSAQKNPTAFYLCASSPGLASDEQFFGPGTRLTVL.

The chain joins TRBV19 to TRBJ2-1; 16 positions agree with TRBD2. Trimming at V came to 6 bases and at J to 6 bases, leaving 2 bases not matched to a gene. In germline, CDR1 is LNHDA, CDR2 SQIVND (reference sequence). The CDR3 runs 15 residues. CDR3 loop: CASRGTSGRVNEQFF. The CDR3 nucleotides read TGTGCCAGTAGGGGGACTAGCGGGAGGGTCAATGAGCAGTTCTTC.